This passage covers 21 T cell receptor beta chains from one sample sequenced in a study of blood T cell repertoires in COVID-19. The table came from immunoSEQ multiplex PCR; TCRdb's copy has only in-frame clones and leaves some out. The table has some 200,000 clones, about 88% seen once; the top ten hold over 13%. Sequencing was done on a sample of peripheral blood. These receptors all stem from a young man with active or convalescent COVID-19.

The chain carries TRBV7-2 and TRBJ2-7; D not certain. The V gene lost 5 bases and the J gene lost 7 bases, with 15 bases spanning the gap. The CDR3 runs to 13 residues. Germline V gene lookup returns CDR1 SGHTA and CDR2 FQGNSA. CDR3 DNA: TGTGCCAGCAGCCTAGGACCGATGCGGGAGCAGTACTTC. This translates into CASSLGPMREQYF.

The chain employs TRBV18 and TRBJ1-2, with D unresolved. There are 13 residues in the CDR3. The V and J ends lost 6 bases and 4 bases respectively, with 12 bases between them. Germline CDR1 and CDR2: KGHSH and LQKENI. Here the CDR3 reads CASSTSEVYGYTF. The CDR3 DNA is TGTGCCAGCTCGACCTCGGAGGTCTATGGCTACACCTTC.

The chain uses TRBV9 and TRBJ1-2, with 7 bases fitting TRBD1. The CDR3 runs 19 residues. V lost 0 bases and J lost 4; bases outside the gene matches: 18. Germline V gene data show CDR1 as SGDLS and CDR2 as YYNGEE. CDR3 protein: CASSVAPQLDRQLSYGYTF. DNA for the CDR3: TGTGCCAGCAGCGTAGCCCCCCAACTGGACAGGCAACTGTCCTATGGCTACACCTTC.

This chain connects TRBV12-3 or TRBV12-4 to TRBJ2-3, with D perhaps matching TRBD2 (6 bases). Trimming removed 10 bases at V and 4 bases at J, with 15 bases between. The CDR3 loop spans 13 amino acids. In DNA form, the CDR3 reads TGTGCCACCAAAGCGGGTTCCCCAGATACGCAGTATTTT. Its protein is CATKAGSPDTQYF.

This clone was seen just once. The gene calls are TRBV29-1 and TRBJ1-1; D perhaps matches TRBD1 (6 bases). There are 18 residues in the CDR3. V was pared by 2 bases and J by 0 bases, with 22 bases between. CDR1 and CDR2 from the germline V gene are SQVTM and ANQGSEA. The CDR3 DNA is TGCAGCGTTGAAAAAGGGGGAACGAAGAGATCCTTGAACACTGAAGCTTTCTTT. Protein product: CSVEKGGTKRSLNTEAFF.

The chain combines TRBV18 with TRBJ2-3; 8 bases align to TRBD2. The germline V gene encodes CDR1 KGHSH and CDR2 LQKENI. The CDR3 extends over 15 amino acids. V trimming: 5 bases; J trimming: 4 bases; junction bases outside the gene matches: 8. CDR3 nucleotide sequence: TGTGCCAGCTCAGAACTAGCGGCCGGCGCAGATACGCAGTATTTT. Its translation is CASSELAAGADTQYF.

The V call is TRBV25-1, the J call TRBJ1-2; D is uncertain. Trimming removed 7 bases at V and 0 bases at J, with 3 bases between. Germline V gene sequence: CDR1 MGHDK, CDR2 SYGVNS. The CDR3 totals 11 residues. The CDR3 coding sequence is TGTGCCAGCACCTCTAACTATGGCTACACCTTC. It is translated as CASTSNYGYTF.

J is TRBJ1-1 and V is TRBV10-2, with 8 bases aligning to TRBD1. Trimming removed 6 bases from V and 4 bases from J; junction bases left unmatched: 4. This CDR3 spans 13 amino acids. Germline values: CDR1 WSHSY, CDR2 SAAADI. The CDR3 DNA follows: TGCGCCAGCAGGGACAGGGCGGGCACTGAAGCTTTCTTT. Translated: CASRDRAGTEAFF.

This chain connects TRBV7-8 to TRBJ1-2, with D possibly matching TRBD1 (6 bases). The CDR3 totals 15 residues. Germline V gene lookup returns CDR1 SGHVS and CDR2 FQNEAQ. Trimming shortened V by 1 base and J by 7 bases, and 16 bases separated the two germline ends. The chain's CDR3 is CASSLEVGGEIGYTF. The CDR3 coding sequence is TGTGCCAGCAGCTTAGAAGTAGGGGGGGAGATTGGCTACACCTTC.

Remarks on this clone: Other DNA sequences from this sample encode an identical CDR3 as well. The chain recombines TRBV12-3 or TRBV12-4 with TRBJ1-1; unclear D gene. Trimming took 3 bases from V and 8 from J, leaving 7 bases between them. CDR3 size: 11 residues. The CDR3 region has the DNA TGTGCCAGCAGTTTTTCCAGGGAAGCTTTCTTT. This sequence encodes CASSFSREAFF.

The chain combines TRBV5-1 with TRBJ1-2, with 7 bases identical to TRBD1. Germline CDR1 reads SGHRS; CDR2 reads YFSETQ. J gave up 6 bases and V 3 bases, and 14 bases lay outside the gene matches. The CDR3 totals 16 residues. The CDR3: CASSWGPTGRGDGYTF. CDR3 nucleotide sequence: TGCGCCAGCAGCTGGGGACCGACAGGGAGAGGGGATGGCTACACCTTC.

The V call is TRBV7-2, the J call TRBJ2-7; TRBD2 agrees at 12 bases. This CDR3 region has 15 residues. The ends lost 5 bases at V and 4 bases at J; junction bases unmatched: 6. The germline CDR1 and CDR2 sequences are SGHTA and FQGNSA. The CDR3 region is CASSTLAGGPYEQYF. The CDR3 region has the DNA TGTGCCAGCAGCACGCTAGCGGGAGGGCCATACGAGCAGTACTTC.

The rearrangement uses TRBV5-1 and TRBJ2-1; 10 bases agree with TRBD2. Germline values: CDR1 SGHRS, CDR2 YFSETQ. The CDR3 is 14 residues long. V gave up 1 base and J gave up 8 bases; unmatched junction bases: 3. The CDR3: CASSLRAGGHEQFF. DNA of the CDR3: TGCGCCAGCAGCTTGAGAGCGGGGGGGCATGAGCAGTTCTTC.

The CDR3 coding sequence is TGCGCCAGCAGCTTGAAGCCCGGGACAGCATTAAACACCATATATTTT. Translation gives CASSLKPGTALNTIYF. The genes are TRBV5-1 and TRBJ1-3; 7 nucleotides match TRBD1. This CDR3 is 16 amino acids long. Unmatched junction bases numbered 10, after V lost 1 base and J lost 6 bases. CDR1 and CDR2 (germline): SGHRS, YFSETQ.

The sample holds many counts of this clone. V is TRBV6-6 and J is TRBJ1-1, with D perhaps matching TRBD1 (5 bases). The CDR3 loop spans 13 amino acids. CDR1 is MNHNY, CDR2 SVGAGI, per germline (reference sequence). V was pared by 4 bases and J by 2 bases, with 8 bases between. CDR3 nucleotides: TGTGCCAGCAGTTTCGGGGGTAACACTGAAGCTTTCTTT. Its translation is CASSFGGNTEAFF.

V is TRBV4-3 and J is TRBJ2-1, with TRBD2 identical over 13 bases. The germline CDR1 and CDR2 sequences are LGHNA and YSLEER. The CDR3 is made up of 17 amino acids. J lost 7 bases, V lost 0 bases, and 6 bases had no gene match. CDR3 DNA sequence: TGCGCCAGCAGCCAAGATTGGACTAGCGGGAGAGGGAATGAGCAGTTCTTC. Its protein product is CASSQDWTSGRGNEQFF.

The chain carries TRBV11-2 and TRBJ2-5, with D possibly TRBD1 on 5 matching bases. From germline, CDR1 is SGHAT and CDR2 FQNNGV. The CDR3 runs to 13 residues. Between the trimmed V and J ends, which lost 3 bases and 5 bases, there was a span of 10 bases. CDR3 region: CASSFSRVETQYF. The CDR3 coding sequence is TGTGCCAGCAGCTTTAGCAGGGTCGAGACCCAGTACTTC.

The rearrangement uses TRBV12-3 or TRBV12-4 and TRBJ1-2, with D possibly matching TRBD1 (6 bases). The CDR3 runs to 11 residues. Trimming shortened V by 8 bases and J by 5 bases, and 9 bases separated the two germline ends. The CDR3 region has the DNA TGTGCCAGCCAAGGGGGTTATGGCTACACCTTC. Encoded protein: CASQGGYGYTF.

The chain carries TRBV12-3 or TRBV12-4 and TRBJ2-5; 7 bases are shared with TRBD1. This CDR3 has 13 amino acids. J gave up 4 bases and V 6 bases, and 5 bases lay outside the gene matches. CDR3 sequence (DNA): TGTGCCAGCAGCAAAGACAGGGTAGAGACCCAGTACTTC. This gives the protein CASSKDRVETQYF.

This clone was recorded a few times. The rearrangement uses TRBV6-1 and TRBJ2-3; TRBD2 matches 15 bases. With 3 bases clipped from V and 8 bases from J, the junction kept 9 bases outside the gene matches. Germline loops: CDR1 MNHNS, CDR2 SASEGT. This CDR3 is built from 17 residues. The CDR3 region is CASSDGLAGGGKVTQYF. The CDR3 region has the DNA TGTGCCAGCAGTGATGGACTAGCGGGAGGGGGGAAAGTTACGCAGTATTTT.

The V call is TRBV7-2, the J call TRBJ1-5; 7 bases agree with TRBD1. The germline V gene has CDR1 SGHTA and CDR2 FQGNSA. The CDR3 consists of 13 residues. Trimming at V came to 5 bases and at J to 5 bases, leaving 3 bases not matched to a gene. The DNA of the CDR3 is TGTGCCAGCAGCGTGCAGGGGGATCAGCCCCAGCATTTT. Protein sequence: CASSVQGDQPQHF. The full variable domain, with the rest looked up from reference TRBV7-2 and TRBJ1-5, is GAGVSQSPSNKVTEKGKDVELRCDPISGHTALYWYRQSLGQGLEFLIYFQGNSAPDKSGLPSDRFSAERTGGSVSTLTIQRTQQEDSAVYLCASSVQGDQPQHFGDGTRLSIL.